Below are 16 T cell receptor beta chains sequenced from a single sample in a study of Graves' ophthalmopathy and Graves' hyperthyroidism. RNA transcripts yielded amplified TCR beta CDR3 regions. HTBI primers served in a first-round RT-PCR, which a second-round multiplex PCR followed. TCRdb re-derived calls from the multiplex PCR reads in MiXCR, one entry per CDR3 protein. The table shows about 480,000 distinct CDR3 sequences, with approximately 15% occurring only once. Sequencing was performed on blood. The receptors were sampled from a woman in her 30s with Graves' ophthalmopathy.

This clonotype came up many times. The rearrangement joins TRBV10-3 to TRBJ1-6; 11 bases are a match to TRBD1. The germline V gene encodes CDR1 ENHRY and CDR2 SYGVKD. CDR3 length: 13 amino acids. Unmatched junction bases numbered 0, after V lost 6 bases and J lost 8 bases. This CDR3 is CAIRGQGDSPLHF. The CDR3 DNA is TGTGCCATCAGGGGACAGGGGGATTCACCCCTCCACTTT.

This clonotype was seen many times. The J gene is TRBJ1-1, the V gene TRBV7-9; 8 positions match TRBD1. This CDR3 is built from 13 residues. In germline, CDR1 is SEHNR, CDR2 FQNEAQ (reference sequence). Unmatched junction bases numbered 5, after V lost 3 bases and J lost 8 bases. The CDR3 DNA is TGTGCCAGCAGCTTGACAGGGGAGATAGAAGCTTTCTTT. Translation: CASSLTGEIEAFF.

The rearrangement uses TRBV27 and TRBJ1-2; a weak D match, TRBD1 (6 bases). The V end lost 0 bases, the J end lost 4 bases, and 12 bases lay between the germline ends. The V gene's germline CDR1 is MNHEY and CDR2 SMNVEV (reference sequence). This CDR3 has 15 residues. This CDR3 reads CASSLSGGGLYGYTF. CDR3 nucleotides: TGTGCCAGCAGTTTATCGGGGGGGGGGCTCTATGGCTACACCTTC.

This clonotype was picked up many times. The CDR3: CASSSLVGYEQYF. The CDR3 coding sequence is TGTGCCAGCAGTTCGTTGGTCGGCTACGAGCAGTACTTC. V and J are TRBV12-3 or TRBV12-4 and TRBJ2-7; D call uncertain. CDR3 length: 13 amino acids. The V gene lost 4 bases and the J gene lost 3 bases, with 10 bases spanning the gap.

This chain links TRBV3-1 with TRBJ1-6; maybe TRBD1 (6 bases). The CDR3 loop spans 14 amino acids. The germline V gene has CDR1 LGHDT and CDR2 YNNKEL (reference sequence). Between the trimmed V and J ends, which lost 3 bases and 7 bases, there was a span of 10 bases. CDR3 in DNA: TGTGCCAGCAGCCACAACAGGGACAATTCACCCCTCCACTTT. Amino acids: CASSHNRDNSPLHF.

This clonotype has a count of ten or more. V usage is TRBV12-3 or TRBV12-4 and J usage is TRBJ1-2; no clear D gene. Between the trimmed V and J ends, which lost 5 bases and 7 bases, there was a span of 8 bases. The CDR3 runs 11 residues. In DNA, the CDR3 is TGTGCCAGCAGTCGGTTCCGTGGCTACACCTTC. Translation gives CASSRFRGYTF.

This chain joins TRBV2 and TRBJ1-2; no clear D gene. The CDR3 runs to 11 residues. Germline V gene data show CDR1 as SNHLY and CDR2 as FYNNEI. V gave up 3 bases and J gave up 7 bases, with 6 bases separating them. This CDR3 reads CASSDGRGYTF. The CDR3, as DNA: TGTGCCAGCAGTGACGGACGTGGCTACACCTTC. Full variable domain (rest looked up from reference TRBV2 and TRBJ1-2): EPEVTQTPSHQVTQMGQEVILRCVPISNHLYFYWYRQILGQKVEFLVSFYNNEISEKSEIFDDQFSVERPDGSNFTLKIRSTKLEDSAMYFCASSDGRGYTFGSGTRLTVV.

The sample holds many counts of this clonotype. CDR3 nucleotides: TGTGCTTCTACAAAGTACTACAACACCGGGGAGCTGTTTTTT. Encoded protein: CASTKYYNTGELFF. V and J are TRBV30 and TRBJ2-2; D is uncertain. This CDR3 region has 14 residues. Germline V lookup: CDR1 GTSNPN, CDR2 SVGIG (reference sequence).

There are many counts of this clonotype. V is TRBV12-3 or TRBV12-4 and J is TRBJ1-2, with a tentative D call TRBD1 (5 bases). V gave up 2 bases and J gave up 4 bases, with 8 bases separating them. The CDR3 consists of 13 residues. The CDR3 nucleotides read TGTGCCAGCAGTTTACGACAGCTCTATGGCTACACCTTC. Its protein product is CASSLRQLYGYTF.

This clonotype was detected ten times or more. The chain recombines TRBV28 with TRBJ2-2; TRBD2 might be the D (5 bases). CDR1 is MDHEN and CDR2 is SYDVKM in the germline V gene. This CDR3 has 14 residues. The ends were cut back, 4 bases at V and 4 bases at J, with 10 bases in the middle. Written as DNA, the CDR3 is TGTGCCAGCAGTTCAAGGGAGCGCACCGGGGAGCTGTTTTTT. It translates to CASSSRERTGELFF.

The table lists this clonotype with many counts. The chain carries TRBV12-3 or TRBV12-4 and TRBJ1-6; no firm D call. The CDR3 consists of 13 residues. The V end lost 5 bases, the J end lost 4 bases, and 6 bases lay between the germline ends. CDR3 protein: CASSPRYNSPLHF. The CDR3, as DNA: TGTGCCAGCAGTCCCCGTTATAATTCACCCCTCCACTTT.

The V gene is TRBV6-1, the J gene TRBJ2-2, with 8 bases aligning to TRBD2. Germline trimming cut 10 bases from V and 9 bases from J; bases unmatched to any gene: 10. CDR3 length: 13 amino acids. From germline, CDR1 is MNHNS and CDR2 SASEGT. Here the CDR3 DNA reads TGTGCCATCGGACCAGGACTAGCCCGGGAGCTGTTTTTT. Protein: CAIGPGLARELFF.

The sample holds a few counts of this clonotype. The CDR3 loop reads CASSFQGILSNEQYF. The DNA of the CDR3 is TGTGCCAGCAGTTTCCAAGGAATCCTTTCTAACGAGCAGTACTTC. The chain couples TRBV28 to TRBJ2-7, with D unresolved. Between the trimmed V and J ends, which lost 3 bases and 5 bases, there was a span of 17 bases. The CDR3 loop spans 15 amino acids. Germline V lookup: CDR1 MDHEN, CDR2 SYDVKM.

In this sample, this clonotype turned up many times. The rearrangement links TRBV2 to TRBJ2-4; D possibly uses TRBD1 or TRBD2 (5 bases each). The germline CDR1 and CDR2 sequences are SNHLY and FYNNEI. V lost 4 bases, J lost 7 bases, and 14 bases lay in between. The CDR3 is made up of 14 amino acids. CDR3 loop: CASSVSRDHNIQYF. As DNA, the CDR3 is TGTGCCAGCAGTGTAAGTCGGGACCACAACATTCAGTACTTC.

This sequence joins TRBV12-3 or TRBV12-4 and TRBJ1-2; D ambiguous. This CDR3 is built from 14 residues. V lost 5 bases and J lost 2, with 12 bases in between. CDR3 nucleotides: TGTGCCAGCAGTGAAGAGGTCGGGAACTATGGCTACACCTTC. Protein product: CASSEEVGNYGYTF.

In this sample, this clonotype turned up many times. The CDR3 DNA reads as TGCAGCGTTGAGGCCGAGCACGAGACCCAGTACTTC. Translated: CSVEAEHETQYF. The chain links TRBV29-1 to TRBJ2-5; D remains ambiguous. The length of the CDR3 is 12 residues. The V and J ends lost 3 bases and 5 bases respectively, with 10 bases between them. The V gene's germline CDR1 is SQVTM and CDR2 ANQGSEA.